The 20 T cell receptor beta chains in this list originate from one sample, sequenced in a study of shared clonotypes between healthy human individuals. Clones were read by immunoSEQ multiplex PCR, and TCRdb kept only the in-frame ones, dropping some. The profile shows about half a million clones, around 85% of them singletons. Sequencing used PBMCs. Receptors originate from a woman between 40 and 55 years old in good health. Some clones in this sample may be carry-over from other donors' samples.

V and J are TRBV4-1 and TRBJ2-1; 16 bases match TRBD2. The CDR3 is 18 amino acids. Germline loops: CDR1 MGHRA, CDR2 YSYEKL. Trimming removed 0 bases from V and 5 bases from J; junction bases left unmatched: 4. CDR3 nucleotides: TGCGCCAGCAGCCAAGATAAGGGACTAGCGGGAGGGCACAATGAGCAGTTCTTC. It translates to CASSQDKGLAGGHNEQFF.

J is TRBJ2-7 and V is TRBV5-6, with D perhaps matching TRBD1 or TRBD2 (5 bases each). The V end lost 0 bases, the J end lost 2 bases, and 9 bases lay between the germline ends. CDR3 size: 14 residues. Germline lookup yields CDR1 SGHDT and CDR2 YYEEEE. The CDR3 loop reads CASSLGGATYEQYF. The DNA for the CDR3 is TGTGCCAGCAGCTTGGGAGGGGCTACCTACGAGCAGTACTTC.

This clone was counted a single time. The junction departs from germline at one end; a sequencing error may be responsible. Other DNA sequences in the same sample also yield this CDR3. This rearrangement joins TRBV6-6 to TRBJ2-6; no definite D call. This CDR3 has 14 amino acids. Looked up from germline, CDR1 is MNHNY and CDR2 is SVGAGI (reference sequence). The CDR3 nucleotides are TGTGCCAGCAGTTACTCATCTGGTGCCAACGTCCTGACTTTC. It codes for CASSYSSGANVLTF.

Details on this clone: A clone one base away is much larger, so this may be a read error. Other DNA variants within this sample encode the same CDR3. This chain links TRBV27 with TRBJ2-3; possible D gene TRBD1, 5 bases. This CDR3 has 15 amino acids. Germline V gives CDR1 MNHEY, CDR2 SMNVEV (reference sequence). The CDR3 is CASSDSNSLRDTQYF. The CDR3 bases are TGTGCTAGCAGTGACAGTAACTCCTTAAGGGATACGCAGTATTTT.

The sample holds one count of this clone. V gene TRBV7-8 combines with J gene TRBJ2-5; 9 bases match TRBD1. V gave up 5 bases and J gave up 4 bases; unmatched junction bases: 5. The germline V gene has CDR1 SGHVS and CDR2 FQNEAQ. The CDR3 contains 14 residues. In DNA form, the CDR3 reads TGTGCCAGCAGCACCCGGACAGGGGTAGAGACCCAGTACTTC. It specifies CASSTRTGVETQYF.

The rearrangement joins TRBV27 to TRBJ1-1, with TRBD1 as a possible D gene (5 bases). Germline values: CDR1 MNHEY, CDR2 SMNVEV (reference sequence). This CDR3 is 13 amino acids long. V dropped 9 bases and J dropped 4 bases, with 15 bases sitting between them. The CDR3 here is CASLLLGGTEAFF. DNA for the CDR3: TGTGCCAGTCTACTCCTGGGGGGCACTGAAGCTTTCTTT.

The chain uses TRBV28 and TRBJ2-7; 7 positions match TRBD2. The DNA end lines up better with TRBJ2-1; the J call may be wrong. Germline V gene sequence: CDR1 MDHEN, CDR2 SYDVKM. The CDR3 has 15 amino acids. This CDR3 is CASTLAGLRSYEQFF. CDR3 sequence (DNA): TGTGCCAGCACATTAGCGGGCCTCCGGTCGTATGAGCAGTTCTTC.

The rearrangement uses TRBV7-3 and TRBJ2-3; D may be TRBD2 (6 bases). The germline gives CDR1 SGHTA, CDR2 FQGTGA. The CDR3 length is 15 residues. V lost 2 bases, J lost 3 bases, and 12 bases lay in between. The CDR3 nucleotides read TGTGCCAGCAGCTTAGCGGGATCTGTAACAGATACGCAGTATTTT. This translates into CASSLAGSVTDTQYF. The variable domain in full, with the rest retrieved from reference TRBV7-3 and TRBJ2-3, is GAGVSQTPSNKVTEKGKYVELRCDPISGHTALYWYRQSLGQGPEFLIYFQGTGAADDSGLPNDRFFAVRPEGSVSTLKIQRTERGDSAVYLCASSLAGSVTDTQYFGPGTRLTVL.

This chain links TRBV9 with TRBJ2-1, with unresolved D. The germline V gene encodes CDR1 SGDLS and CDR2 YYNGEE. CDR3 length: 16 residues. V lost 4 bases to trimming and J lost 10 bases, with 24 bases between them. CDR3 region: CASSPRHQTEKEEQFF. CDR3 nucleotide sequence: TGTGCCAGCAGCCCCAGACATCAGACCGAAAAAGAAGAGCAGTTCTTC.

This chain links TRBV2 with TRBJ1-4; D ambiguous. This CDR3 comprises 13 residues. Per the germline V gene, CDR1 is SNHLY and CDR2 is FYNNEI. Trimming left V 7 bases short and J 7 bases short, with 13 bases between. CDR3 nucleotide sequence: TGTGCCAGCACGAAGGGTTGGGCTGAAAAACTGTTTTTT. Translation: CASTKGWAEKLFF.

The chain links TRBV7-9 to TRBJ2-2, with 11 bases identical to TRBD2. The CDR3 loop spans 19 amino acids. J lost 7 bases, V lost 5 bases, and 18 bases had no gene match. Germline-derived CDR1 and CDR2 are SEHNR and FQNEAQ (reference sequence). The DNA of the CDR3 is TGTGCCAGCAGCAAATCCGGGACACAACTAGCGGGAGTTGTCGGGGAGCTGTTTTTT. Translating gives CASSKSGTQLAGVVGELFF.

This clone was counted only a few times. It is likely a read error: a sequence one base away is far more abundant. The chain joins TRBV18 to TRBJ1-5, with 8 bases that match TRBD1. Germline V gives CDR1 KGHSH, CDR2 LQKENI. There are 13 residues in the CDR3. The CDR3 spells CVSSPQGDQPQHF. CDR3 in DNA: TGTGTCAGCTCACCACAGGGGGATCAGCCCCAGCATTTT.

There are many counts of this clone. V is TRBV7-8 and J is TRBJ2-7, with 11 bases identical to TRBD2. The germline V gene has CDR1 SGHVS and CDR2 FQNEAQ. CDR3 length: 19 residues. Germline trimming cut 5 bases from V and 2 bases from J; bases unmatched to any gene: 17. CDR3 loop: CASSPPTGLAGVITYEQYF. The DNA of the CDR3 is TGTGCCAGCAGCCCCCCAACCGGACTAGCGGGCGTTATAACCTACGAGCAGTACTTC.

Remarks on this clone: This likely reflects a read error, since a far larger clone is one base away. The chain recombines TRBV18 with TRBJ2-3, with a possible D match to TRBD2 (6 bases). Per germline, CDR1 KGHSH and CDR2 LQKENI. The CDR3 sequence is 14 residues long. The CDR3 DNA is TGTGCCAGCTTACCAGCGGGTAGCACAGATACGCAGTATTTT. Its translation: CASLPAGSTDTQYF.

The chain carries TRBV9 and TRBJ2-7; 12 bases map to TRBD2. V lost 2 bases to trimming and J lost 1 base; unmatched junction nucleotides: 7. The CDR3 is 17 residues long. Per the germline V gene, CDR1 is SGDLS and CDR2 is YYNGEE. The CDR3 bases are TGTGCCAGCAGCGTGGGGGTGGGACTAGCGGGTTCCTACGAGCAGTACTTC. It codes for CASSVGVGLAGSYEQYF.

The V gene is TRBV28, the J gene TRBJ2-5; D unresolved. The CDR3 totals 14 residues. Germline loops: CDR1 MDHEN, CDR2 SYDVKM. V was pared by 2 bases and J by 2 bases, with 9 bases between. CDR3 sequence reads: CASSLLAAQETQYF. CDR3 coding DNA: TGTGCCAGCAGTTTACTTGCAGCTCAAGAGACCCAGTACTTC.

The V and J genes are TRBV5-4 and TRBJ1-1; TRBD1 is a possible D gene (6 bases). Trimming shortened V by 3 bases and J by 9 bases, and 18 bases separated the two germline ends. This CDR3 is 14 amino acids long. Per the germline V gene, CDR1 is SGHNT and CDR2 is YYREEE (reference sequence). The CDR3 loop reads CASSSGQSHAKAFF. The CDR3 coding sequence is TGTGCCAGCAGCTCCGGACAGTCCCACGCTAAAGCTTTCTTT. Using reference TRBV5-4 and TRBJ1-1 for the parts outside the CDR3, the full variable domain is ETGVTQSPTHLIKTRGQQVTLRCSSQSGHNTVSWYQQALGQGPQFIFQYYREEENGRGNFPPRFSGLQFPNYSSELNVNALELDDSALYLCASSSGQSHAKAFFGQGTRLTVV.

In regard to this clone: It differs at one base from a far larger clone, so likely a read error. Without the conserved terminal phenylalanine or tryptophan, this CDR3 likely stems from a read error. The V and J genes are TRBV15 and TRBJ2-6; 9 positions match TRBD2. The junction had 6 bases not matched to a gene; V was cut back by 3 bases and J by 0 bases. Germline V gene lookup returns CDR1 LNHNV and CDR2 YYDKDF (reference sequence). The length of the CDR3 is 18 residues. This CDR3 is CATSSAGTSSSGANVLTL. The DNA of the CDR3 is TGTGCCACCAGCAGTGCCGGGACTAGCTCCTCTGGGGCCAACGTCCTGACTCTC.

This chain uses TRBV28 with TRBJ1-3; D is undetermined. Trimming stripped 2 bases from V and 0 bases from J, with 20 bases between. This CDR3 is 19 amino acids long. Germline V gene data show CDR1 as MDHEN and CDR2 as SYDVKM. The CDR3 coding sequence is TGTGCCAGCAGTTTAGTCTCGGTGGGCAGGAGAGTCTCTGGAAACACCATATATTTT. Translating it yields CASSLVSVGRRVSGNTIYF.

As to this clone: Only one base separates this from a far larger clonotype, so it likely reflects a read error. The same CDR3 also results from other DNA sequences found in this sample. The chain joins TRBV30 to TRBJ2-6; D gene uncertain. Trimming stripped 5 bases from V and 2 bases from J, with 25 bases between. CDR1 is GTSNPN and CDR2 is SVGIG in the germline V gene (reference sequence). This CDR3 has 19 amino acids. The CDR3 here is CAWAEEGEALWAGANVLTF. In DNA form, the CDR3 reads TGTGCCTGGGCGGAAGAAGGAGAAGCCCTCTGGGCTGGGGCCAACGTCCTGACTTTC.